A selection of T cell receptor beta chains follows, all from one sample in a study of blood T cells in healthy people across ages. TCRdb ran MiXCR on the 5' RACE reads and lists one entry per CDR3 protein. The sample holds about 1.5 million distinct CDR3 sequences, under 55% seen once. The sample comprised blood. The receptors originated from a woman aged 18-35 years in good health. Both conserved end residues are part of each CDR3.

j_gene: TRBJ2-4
v_gene: TRBV6-5
CDR3aa: CASSYATGLAGEQYF

j_gene: TRBJ2-4
v_gene: TRBV5-1
CDR3aa: CASSPQSSKNIQYF

j_gene: TRBJ2-3
v_gene: TRBV5-1
CDR3aa: CASSWQGGSDTQYF

j_gene: TRBJ1-2
v_gene: TRBV11-2
CDR3aa: CASRPTDRADGYTF

j_gene: TRBJ2-1
v_gene: TRBV4-1
CDR3aa: CASSQVDMGLAGGNEQFF

j_gene: TRBJ2-1
v_gene: TRBV7-9
CDR3aa: CASSSDRDPYNEQFF

j_gene: TRBJ1-1
v_gene: TRBV4-3
CDR3aa: CTSSQDRGGDTEAFF

j_gene: TRBJ2-3
v_gene: TRBV7-2
CDR3aa: CAIEGTTTSTDTQYF

j_gene: TRBJ2-1
v_gene: TRBV24-1
CDR3aa: CATSDAHGRAHEQFF

j_gene: TRBJ1-4
v_gene: TRBV24-1
CDR3aa: CATSEGTGGVNEKLFF

j_gene: TRBJ2-1
v_gene: TRBV4-3
CDR3aa: CASSQEKSLNEQFF

j_gene: TRBJ2-1
v_gene: TRBV21-1
CDR3aa: CASSKPINEQFF

j_gene: TRBJ2-7
v_gene: TRBV27
CDR3aa: CASSCGRTYEQYF

j_gene: TRBJ2-1
v_gene: TRBV20-1
CDR3aa: CRKDGMVYNEQFF

j_gene: TRBJ2-7
v_gene: TRBV13
CDR3aa: CASSLGARINEQYF

j_gene: TRBJ2-5
v_gene: TRBV5-1
CDR3aa: CASSTHGGETQYF

j_gene: NA
v_gene: TRBV7-9
CDR3aa: CASSLLQGVYEQYF

j_gene: TRBJ2-5
v_gene: TRBV7-2
CDR3aa: CASSPGLAGRAETQYF

j_gene: TRBJ1-2
v_gene: TRBV7-9
CDR3aa: CASSFSRYYGYTF

j_gene: TRBJ1-2
v_gene: TRBV12-3/TRBV12-4
CDR3aa: CASSSQRDRVNGYTF